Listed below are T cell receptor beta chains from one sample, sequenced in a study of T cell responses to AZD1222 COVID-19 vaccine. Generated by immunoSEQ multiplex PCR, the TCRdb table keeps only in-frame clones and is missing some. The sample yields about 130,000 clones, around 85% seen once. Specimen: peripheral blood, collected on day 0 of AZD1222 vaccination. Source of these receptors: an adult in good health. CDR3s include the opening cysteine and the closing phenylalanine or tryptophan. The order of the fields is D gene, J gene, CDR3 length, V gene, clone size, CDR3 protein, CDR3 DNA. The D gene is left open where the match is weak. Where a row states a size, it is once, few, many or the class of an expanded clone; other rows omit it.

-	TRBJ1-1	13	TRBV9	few	CASSVQAGTEAFF	TGTGCCAGCAGCGTCCAGGCCGGAACTGAAGCTTTCTTT
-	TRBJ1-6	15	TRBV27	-	CASSFTQGGSPPLHF	TGTGCCAGCAGTTTCACACAGGGCGGGAGTCCACCCCTCCACTTT
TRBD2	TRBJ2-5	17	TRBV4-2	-	CASSQRKSGGAGETQYF	TGTGCCAGCAGCCAAAGAAAAAGCGGGGGGGCCGGGGAGACCCAGTACTTC
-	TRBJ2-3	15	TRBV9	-	CASSVEGGFTDTQYF	TGTGCCAGCAGCGTAGAGGGCGGATTCACAGATACGCAGTATTTT
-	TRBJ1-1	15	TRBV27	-	CASRSGAFAPTEAFF	TGTGCCAGCAGGTCAGGGGCTTTCGCGCCTACTGAAGCTTTCTTT
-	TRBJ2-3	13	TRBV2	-	CATQGQRTDTQYF	TGTGCCACTCAGGGACAACGCACAGATACGCAGTATTTT
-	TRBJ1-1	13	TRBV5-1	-	CASSSGTAGGAFF	TGCGCCAGCAGCTCCGGGACGGCTGGTGGGGCTTTCTTT
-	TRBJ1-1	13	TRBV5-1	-	CASSLTVNTEAFF	TGCGCCAGCAGCTTGACAGTGAACACTGAAGCTTTCTTT
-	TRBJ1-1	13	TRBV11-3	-	CASRGGMNTEAFF	TGTGCCAGCAGGGGGGGAATGAACACTGAAGCTTTCTTT
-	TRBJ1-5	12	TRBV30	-	CAWSTTLGAQHF	TGTGCCTGGAGTACTACTCTGGGGGCCCAGCATTTT
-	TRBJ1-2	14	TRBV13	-	CASSFRGFNYGYTF	TGTGCCAGCAGCTTCCGCGGTTTTAACTATGGCTACACCTTC
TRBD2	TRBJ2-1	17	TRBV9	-	CASSVALAGGEYNEQFF	TGTGCCAGCAGCGTAGCTCTAGCGGGAGGTGAATACAATGAGCAGTTCTTC
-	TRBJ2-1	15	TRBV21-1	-	CASSKPAGPNNEQFF	TGTGCCAGCAGCAAACCAGCGGGTCCGAACAATGAGCAGTTCTTC
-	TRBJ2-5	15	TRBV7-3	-	CASSLKGGVQETQYF	TGTGCCAGCAGCTTAAAGGGCGGGGTCCAAGAGACCCAGTACTTC
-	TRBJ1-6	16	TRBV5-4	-	CASSPLEQGGRSPLHF	TGTGCCAGCAGCCCGCTGGAGCAGGGCGGGAGATCACCCCTCCACTTT
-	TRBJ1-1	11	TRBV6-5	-	CASSLGIEAFF	TGTGCCAGCAGTCTGGGGATTGAAGCTTTCTTT
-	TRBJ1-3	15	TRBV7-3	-	CASSQGGVSGNTIYF	TGTGCCAGCAGCCAAGGGGGGGTCTCTGGAAACACCATATATTTT
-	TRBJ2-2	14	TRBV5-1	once	CASSRPENTGELFF	TGCGCCAGCAGCCGACCCGAGAACACCGGGGAGCTGTTTTTT
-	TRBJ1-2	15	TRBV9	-	CASSDTAVLAYGYTF	TGTGCCAGCAGCGATACCGCCGTCCTAGCCTATGGCTACACCTTC
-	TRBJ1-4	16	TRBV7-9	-	CASSLGQSATNEKLFF	TGTGCCAGCAGCTTAGGACAGTCTGCAACTAATGAAAAACTGTTTTTT
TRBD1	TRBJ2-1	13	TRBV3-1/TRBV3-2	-	CASSQVQGVKGVF	TGTGCCAGCAGCCAGGTACAGGGGGTGAAAGGAGTCTTC
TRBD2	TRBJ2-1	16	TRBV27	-	CASSFAGLAASNEQFF	TGTGCCAGCAGTTTCGCGGGACTAGCGGCTAGCAATGAGCAGTTCTTC
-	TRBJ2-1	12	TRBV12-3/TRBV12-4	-	CASSLRGHEQFF	TGTGCCAGCAGTTTAAGGGGCCATGAGCAGTTCTTC
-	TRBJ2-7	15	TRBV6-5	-	CASRLLQGQSPEQYF	TGTGCCAGCAGGCTTCTACAGGGCCAAAGTCCCGAGCAGTACTTC
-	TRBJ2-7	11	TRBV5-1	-	CASSSSYEQYF	TGCGCCAGCAGCTCCTCCTACGAGCAGTACTTC
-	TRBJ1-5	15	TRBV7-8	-	CASSPPGGGNQPQHF	TGTGCCAGCAGCCCCCCGGGCGGGGGTAATCAGCCCCAGCATTTT
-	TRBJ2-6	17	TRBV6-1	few	CASSALRQSSGANVLTF	TGTGCCAGCAGTGCCCTCAGACAGTCCTCTGGGGCCAACGTCCTGACTTTC
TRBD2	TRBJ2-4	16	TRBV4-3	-	CASSQSGSGRGNIQYF	TGCGCCAGCAGCCAAAGCGGTAGCGGGAGAGGGAACATTCAGTACTTC
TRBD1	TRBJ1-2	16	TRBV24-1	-	CATSDSQGALNYGYTF	TGTGCCACCAGTGATTCACAGGGGGCCCTTAACTATGGCTACACCTTC
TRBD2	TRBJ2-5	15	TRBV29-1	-	CSAAGLAGLRETQYF	TGCAGCGCGGCGGGACTAGCGGGGTTACGAGAGACCCAGTACTTC
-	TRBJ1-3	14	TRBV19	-	CASIQTVSGNTIYF	TGTGCCAGTATTCAGACTGTCTCTGGAAACACCATATATTTT
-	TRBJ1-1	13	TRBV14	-	CASSQSAGAEAFF	TGTGCCAGCAGCCAGTCTGCGGGCGCTGAAGCTTTCTTT
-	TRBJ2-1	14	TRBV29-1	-	CSVVRGTFYNEQFF	TGCAGCGTTGTGAGGGGTACCTTCTACAATGAGCAGTTCTTC
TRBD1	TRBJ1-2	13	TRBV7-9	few	CASSGRTGDGYTF	TGTGCCAGCAGCGGACGGACAGGTGATGGCTACACCTTC
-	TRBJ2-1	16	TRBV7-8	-	CASSHVKGTLYNEQFF	TGTGCCAGCAGCCATGTGAAAGGGACCCTCTACAATGAGCAGTTCTTC
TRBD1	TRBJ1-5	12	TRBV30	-	CAWGQGGQPQHF	TGTGCCTGGGGACAGGGGGGTCAGCCCCAGCATTTT
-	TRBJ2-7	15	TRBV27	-	CASSPALQGHYEQYF	TGTGCCAGCAGTCCGGCTTTGCAGGGCCACTACGAGCAGTACTTC